The text below deals with one TCR beta chain. The table came from immunoSEQ multiplex PCR; TCRdb's copy has only in-frame clones and leaves some out. The sample includes approximately 110,000 clones, approximately 90% of them seen just once. This record belongs to a study of T cell responses to AZD1222 COVID-19 vaccine. This receptor was obtained from an adult in good health. The specimen was peripheral blood, collected on day 0 of AZD1222 vaccination.

The CDR3 sequence: CASSLDQGPTPQHF. The CDR3 DNA reads as TGTGCCAGCAGCTTGGATCAAGGGCCAACGCCCCAGCATTTT. The chain employs TRBV5-4 and TRBJ1-5; D uncertain. Germline CDR1 and CDR2: SGHNT and YYREEE (reference sequence). The CDR3 has 14 amino acids. The V end lost 0 bases, the J end lost 9 bases, and 13 bases lay between the germline ends.